Reported below is one T cell receptor (beta chain). What this receptor recognizes is not known. No much larger clone exists at a distance of one base, and base qualities are not known. The donors were included in the validation cohort of some 110 subjects, a group kept apart from the roughly 730-subject first cohort. Libraries were built with the immunoSEQ multiplex PCR assay. The study's own analysis went as follows. A statistical classification framework was developed to diagnose cytomegalovirus status using the catalog of TCR beta chain sequences. Not all clones reach the TCRdb copy of this immuneACCESS table, which keeps in-frame sequences only. Checked studies attribute under half of the gap to unresolved V genes and leave the rest unexplained. V, J and clone size are those of that table, while D and trimming were read from the DNA. This sample gives around 300,000 clones in total; over 75% of them show up just once. The biggest ten clones account for roughly 0.96% of the sample.

CDR1 and CDR2 are read off the germline V gene as SNHLY and FYNNEI. The CDR3 holds 15 amino acids from the cysteine to the phenylalanine. CDR3 DNA is the only sequence kept; it has 45 bases, read in frame from the first base. V and J are truncated by 6 bases and 3 bases respectively, leaving an intervening sequence of 12 bases. The source of the sample is a study of cytomegalovirus exposure and HLA in healthy donors listed by TCRdb under 2017. Regarding the study in general: According to a later analysis, the 110 or so validation repertoires were produced on the same platform as the roughly 600 repertoires of the first cohort. In addition to the first cohort of about 650 subjects, a separate validation cohort of over 90 different subjects was used. The study aimed to test whether cataloging public T cell receptors could reveal signatures of past pathogen exposure. High-throughput TCR immunosequencing, statistical association of individual TCRs with disease status, and machine learning were combined to predict cytomegalovirus infection status.

What the study reported, not specific to this receptor: While some public TCRs were present in many individuals, most TCR sequences turned up only very rarely across donors. Three of the identified cytomegalovirus-associated TCR beta chains were confirmed in vitro to be specific for cytomegalovirus antigens. In the study, approximately 160 TCR beta chains were listed as associated with cytomegalovirus. In both the original and validation cohorts, the classifier was reported to diagnose cytomegalovirus status with high specificity and sensitivity. A later analysis lacked HLA typing for the validation cohort, so it scored co-occurrence in that cohort across all 120 repertoires. Subsequent analysis determined that TCRs grouped into clusters in the first cohort also showed a tendency toward co-occurrence across the 120 validation repertoires, and 94% of cluster scores exceeded 0. The authors suggested that the approach could potentially be generalized to other disease states and immunological phenotypes.

The chain is made from TRBV2 and TRBJ2-6, with a tentative D gene TRBD1 over 6 matching bases. The sample consisted of PBMCs. The TCR was taken from a man aged 25 to 45 in good health and CMV-seronegative. The DNA reads TGTGCCAGCAGAGGGGACATGATTGGGGCCAACGTCCTGACTTTC. The translation is CASRGDMIGANVLTF. The entire variable domain, with the stretches around the CDR3 drawn from the reference TRBV2 and TRBJ2-6 proteins, is EPEVTQTPSHQVTQMGQEVILRCVPISNHLYFYWYRQILGQKVEFLVSFYNNEISEKSEIFDDQFSVERPDGSNFTLKIRSTKLEDSAMYFCASRGDMIGANVLTFGAGSRLTVL.